This TCR beta chain was profiled in a study of T cells in Graves' hyperthyroidism and ophthalmopathy (dated by TCRdb to the late 2010s). The study in broad terms: Peripheral blood was collected at initial diagnosis, before any treatment. The study also compared thyroid tissue and blood T-cell repertoires from five or six Graves' hyperthyroidism patients. A discovery cohort of about 100 patients, 43 with Graves' ophthalmopathy and more than 55 with stable Graves' hyperthyroidism, was used to find distinguishing TCR V-J signatures. According to the paper, TCR Vbeta CDR3 sequencing was carried out on about 140 peripheral blood samples, which came from 40 to 45 ophthalmopathy, around 74 hyperthyroidism and some 17 progressor patients. Following sampling, methimazole starting at 30 mg daily was given to hyperthyroidism patients, and high-dose intravenous methylprednisolone was given to ophthalmopathy patients. The roughly 100 discovery patients were randomly divided into training and test sets at a 7:3 ratio. Whether ophthalmopathy could be predicted prospectively was tested in an independent validation cohort made up of about 18 hyperthyroidism patients plus 17 patients who later progressed to ophthalmopathy.

Sequences SGHTA (CDR1) and FQGNSA (CDR2) are obtained from the germline V gene. Relative to germline, V is 5 bases shorter and J is 4 bases shorter, with 17 bases between their ends. Including cysteine and phenylalanine, the CDR3 has 15 amino acids. Of all the DNA, just the CDR3 is kept, 45 bases in frame from base 1. The paper as a whole reports these results and caveats: Ophthalmopathy was separated from stable hyperthyroidism by a 13 V-J signature model, with 85% to 90% sensitivity and approximately 81% specificity obtained in cross-validation and 80%/75% obtained in testing. Most expanded thyroid clonotypes (frequency above 0.001) were also detected in blood, a finding suggesting that blood repertoires may reflect thyroid immune responses. No statistical method was used to fix the sample size in advance, and group allocation was not hidden from the investigators. During validation, the model predicted progression to ophthalmopathy a median of approximately 7 months ahead of onset, with approximately 70% sensitivity and roughly 75% specificity.

Amplification of TCR beta CDR3 regions was carried out from RNA transcripts. The first round of RT-PCR for the TCR CDR3 was performed with the HTBI primer set and the Qiagen OneStep RT-PCR kit. Libraries were constructed in a second round of multiplex PCR, after which size selection and purification were performed. The libraries were sequenced on an Illumina HiSeq2000 using paired-end 100 bp reads. The source study handled its data this way. SOAPnuke was used to process the raw data, throwing out any read that contained adapters or uncalled bases, had a mean Phred below 15, or lacked an exact constant-primer or identifier match. High-quality paired reads were merged with COPE v1.2.5, and unique nucleotide sequences were defined as clonotypes. Clonotypes were aligned to IMGT TRBV, TRBD and TRBJ reference segments using MiTCR v1.1. Analysis was restricted to V-J combinations with a frequency above 0.0001, which covered 98% to 99.2% of repertoires. The TCS score was defined as the ratio of F50 (clonal expansion) to E x V (chaos), calculated using BLOSUM62-based TCRdist between CDR3 peptides within each V-J. Welch's t-statistics and random forest reduced around 510 V-J features to some 14, which were used in a naive Bayes classifier (R e1071). TCRdb reanalyzed the raw reads on its own, using fastp at Q25 for trimming and MiXCR for clone calling, and kept in-frame beta chains. Records with the same CDR3 protein are collapsed into one entry carrying the most frequent genes and DNA. These V and J calls originate from TCRdb's pipeline instead of the authors' own analysis. The sample includes some 550,000 distinct CDR3 sequences, with 20% observed a single time. Jointly, the top ten make up more than 20% of the sample.

With regard to this clonotype: Its target antigen remains unknown. No quality values exist for individual bases; no much larger clone is one base distant.

Graves' hyperthyroidism was defined as stable when no progression to ophthalmopathy occurred over 18 months of follow-up. Hyperthyroidism patients were newly diagnosed, with disease duration under 2 months, and aged 18 to 65 years. Exclusion was applied to patients with uncontrolled infections, other autoimmune diseases, pregnancy or lactation. Diagnoses were established on the basis of clinical symptoms, serum thyroxine and TRAb, thyroid ultrasound, and orbital computed tomography. Ficoll-Paque density gradient centrifugation was used to isolate PBMCs from around 9.1 ml of fresh peripheral blood. Total RNA was extracted using Trizol reagent, and RNA quality was assessed on an Agilent 2100 Bioanalyzer.

The rearranged segments are TRBV7-2 and TRBJ1-2, with TRBD1 tentatively as D gene (6 bases match). Sequencing was carried out using blood. This TCR derives from a man younger than 30 with Graves' hyperthyroidism. CDR3 reads: CASSLRGGEVYGYTF. DNA sequence: TGTGCCAGCAGCCTACGAGGGGGGGAAGTCTATGGCTACACCTTC.